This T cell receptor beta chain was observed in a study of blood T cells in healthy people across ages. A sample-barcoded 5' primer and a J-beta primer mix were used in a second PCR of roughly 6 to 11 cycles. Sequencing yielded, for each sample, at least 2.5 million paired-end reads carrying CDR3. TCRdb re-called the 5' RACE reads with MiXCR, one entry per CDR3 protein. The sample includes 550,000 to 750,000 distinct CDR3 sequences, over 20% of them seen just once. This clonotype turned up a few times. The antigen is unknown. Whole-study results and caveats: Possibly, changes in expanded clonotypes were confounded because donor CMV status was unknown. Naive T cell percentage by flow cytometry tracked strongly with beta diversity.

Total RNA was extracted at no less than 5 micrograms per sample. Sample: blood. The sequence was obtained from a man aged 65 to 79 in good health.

The CDR3 DNA sequence: TGTGCCAGCAGCGTAGACTCGGCCCCACACAGGGAGCAGTTCTTC. This gives the protein CASSVDSAPHREQFF. The chain uses TRBV9 and TRBJ2-1; weak D call: TRBD1 (5 bases). Germline lookup yields CDR1 SGDLS and CDR2 YYNGEE. This CDR3 has 15 residues. Between the trimmed V and J ends, which lost 0 bases and 10 bases, there was a span of 17 bases.